By proportion, the clone carrying this T cell receptor (beta chain) is medium-sized. 13 Jbeta primers and 60 Vbeta primers were used for the PCR. Profiled with immunoSEQ multiplex PCR; TCRdb holds only in-frame clones, not every one. The profile shows 70,000 to 95,000 clones, roughly 80% of them singletons. The data are from a study of cytomegalovirus exposure and HLA in healthy donors. The V and J ends lost 2 bases and 10 bases respectively, with 21 bases between them. The germline gives CDR1 LGHNA, CDR2 YSLEER. The CDR3 is made up of 17 amino acids. The sample comprised PBMCs. J is TRBJ1-6 and V is TRBV4-3, with TRBD1 as a possible D gene (5 bases). The source of this sequence is a young man in good health and CMV-seropositive. The CDR3: CASSQTTTGGGGSPLHF. The CDR3 nucleotides read TGCGCCAGCAGCCAAACTACTACGGGCGGGGGAGGATCACCCCTCCACTTT.